A single sample gave rise to the 5 T cell receptor beta chains below, sequenced in a study of shared clonotypes between healthy human individuals. The protocol was immunoSEQ multiplex PCR, while the TCRdb copy is restricted to in-frame clones and leaves out a portion. Altogether more than 400,000 clones are present, 70% to 80% being singletons, with the ten largest covering about 11%. The material sequenced was PBMCs. These TCRs come from a woman in her 40s in good health. Some clones in this sample may be carry-over from other donors' samples.

The genes are TRBV2 and TRBJ1-3; D is ambiguous. The V and J ends lost 6 bases and 5 bases respectively, with 11 bases between them. CDR1 SNHLY and CDR2 FYNNEI come from the germline V gene. CDR3 length: 13 amino acids. CDR3 sequence: CASSHPTRNTIYF. The CDR3 nucleotides read TGTGCCAGCAGCCATCCAACCAGAAACACCATATATTTT.

The CDR3 DNA sequence: TGTGCCAGCAGCTTAGCGGCCGCCGACACAGATACGCAGTATTTT. As protein: CASSLAAADTDTQYF. The chain combines TRBV7-2 with TRBJ2-3; D unresolved. The ends were cut back, 0 bases at V and 2 bases at J, with 9 bases in the middle. Germline V CDR1 and CDR2: SGHTA, FQGNSA. The CDR3 contains 15 residues.

The V gene is TRBV5-1, the J gene TRBJ1-1; possible D gene TRBD1, 6 bases. From germline, CDR1 is SGHRS and CDR2 YFSETQ. The CDR3 is 14 residues long. The V and J ends lost 0 bases and 11 bases respectively, with 17 bases between them. The CDR3 coding sequence is TGCGCCAGCAGCTTGGACGGGGGCCAGGGTGAGGCTTTCTTT. As protein: CASSLDGGQGEAFF. The full variable domain, its missing parts supplied by reference TRBV5-1 and TRBJ1-1, is KAGVTQTPRYLIKTRGQQVTLSCSPISGHRSVSWYQQTPGQGLQFLFEYFSETQRNKGNFPGRFSGRQFSNSRSEMNVSTLELGDSALYLCASSLDGGQGEAFFGQGTRLTVV.

The genes are TRBV5-1 and TRBJ2-3; D possibly uses TRBD1 or TRBD2 (5 bases each). CDR1 and CDR2 from the germline V gene are SGHRS and YFSETQ. The V and J ends lost 1 base and 0 bases respectively, with 15 bases between them. The CDR3 contains 17 residues. DNA for the CDR3: TGCGCCAGCAGCTTGCGTAGAGGGGATTCTAGCACAGATACGCAGTATTTT. Its protein product is CASSLRRGDSSTDTQYF. The full variable domain, in which reference TRBV5-1 and TRBJ2-3 provide the parts outside the CDR3, is KAGVTQTPRYLIKTRGQQVTLSCSPISGHRSVSWYQQTPGQGLQFLFEYFSETQRNKGNFPGRFSGRQFSNSRSEMNVSTLELGDSALYLCASSLRRGDSSTDTQYFGPGTRLTVL.

The rearrangement links TRBV6-1 to TRBJ1-5, with D uncertain. This CDR3 has 14 amino acids. Trimming took 0 bases from V and 4 from J, leaving 7 bases between them. Germline V gene sequence: CDR1 MNHNS, CDR2 SASEGT. The CDR3 reads CASSEAGINQPQHF. Written as DNA, the CDR3 is TGTGCCAGCAGTGAAGCGGGGATAAATCAGCCCCAGCATTTT.